This record looks at one T cell receptor (beta chain) sequence and its context. Its specificity is not known. The study recruited healthy Caucasian donors from Russia who were aged roughly 6 to 95. Combining a sample-barcoded 5' primer with a J-beta primer mix, a second PCR ran for about 6 to 12 cycles. Unique molecular identifiers of 12 random nucleotides labeled each cDNA. TCRdb ran MiXCR on the 5' RACE reads and lists one entry per CDR3 protein. The sample carries about 1.8 million distinct CDR3 sequences, roughly 49% recorded once. V shed 4 bases and J 0 bases; nucleotides not matched to a gene: 9. CDR1 is ENHRY, CDR2 SYGVKD, per germline. The CDR3 covers 18 residues. This record belongs to a study of blood T cells in healthy people across ages. Study results and limitations: Long-lived donors carried more naive CD4+ cells and greater diversity than aged donors.

The chain combines TRBV10-3 with TRBJ1-2; 12 bases agree with TRBD1. Sequenced sample: blood. The TCR was taken from a middle-aged woman in good health. The chain's CDR3 is CAISGDRDRGQTNYGYTF. CDR3 DNA sequence: TGTGCCATCAGTGGAGACCGGGACAGGGGGCAAACTAACTATGGCTACACCTTC.